This T cell receptor beta chain is from a study of spatial heterogeneity in lung cancer. Turning to the study itself: In raw reads, more than eight appearances on average were recorded for each unique TCR and UMI combination.

TCR cDNA molecules each had a unique molecular identifier. TCRdb ran MiXCR on the 5' RACE reads and lists one entry per CDR3 protein. The profile covers about 14,000 distinct CDR3 sequences, with around 3.8% appearing a single time and approximately 8% taken by the ten largest. CDR1 is SGHDN and CDR2 is FVKESK in the germline V gene. The CDR3 has 16 amino acids. The V end lost 1 base, the J end lost 8 bases, and 18 bases lay between the germline ends. This clonotype was detected ten times or more. What it recognizes is unknown. Indicated time point: sample taken at primary tumor resection. General observations from the study: In tumors, expanded intratumoral alpha and beta TCR counts tracked mutation counts.

The source is a male donor with early-stage non-small cell lung cancer. This chain uses TRBV14 with TRBJ2-1; D is perhaps TRBD1 (6 bases). This material consisted of lung tumor tissue, taken at surgery. The CDR3 sequence is CASSQASGADGYEQFF. DNA of the CDR3: TGTGCCAGCAGCCAAGCCTCAGGGGCGGATGGTTATGAGCAGTTCTTC.